This T cell receptor (beta chain) is from a study of OX40 agonist ivuxolimab in advanced cancers. In the study overall: Patients were treated with intravenous ivuxolimab, dosed at 0.01 to 10 mg/kg and infused every 2 weeks.

This table comes from immunoSEQ multiplex PCR, and its TCRdb copy is limited to in-frame clones, with some not included. Seen here are tens of thousands of clones, about 87% observed once, and the top ten hold just under 7%. CDR3 length: 18 amino acids. With 11 bases clipped from V and 7 bases from J, the junction kept 19 bases outside the gene matches. The V gene's germline CDR1 is SNHLY and CDR2 FYNNEI. This TCR was recovered from an adult with an advanced solid tumor such as melanoma, head and neck, liver or kidney cancer. This chain links TRBV2 with TRBJ2-1, with TRBD2 matching 14 bases. The source material was CD4+ or CD8+ T cells sorted from blood, sampled in a trial of the OX40 agonist ivuxolimab. CDR3 in amino acids: CAHRGQGRTSGGRNEQFF. As DNA, the CDR3 is TGTGCCCACCGGGGACAGGGTAGGACTAGCGGGGGGCGAAATGAGCAGTTCTTC.